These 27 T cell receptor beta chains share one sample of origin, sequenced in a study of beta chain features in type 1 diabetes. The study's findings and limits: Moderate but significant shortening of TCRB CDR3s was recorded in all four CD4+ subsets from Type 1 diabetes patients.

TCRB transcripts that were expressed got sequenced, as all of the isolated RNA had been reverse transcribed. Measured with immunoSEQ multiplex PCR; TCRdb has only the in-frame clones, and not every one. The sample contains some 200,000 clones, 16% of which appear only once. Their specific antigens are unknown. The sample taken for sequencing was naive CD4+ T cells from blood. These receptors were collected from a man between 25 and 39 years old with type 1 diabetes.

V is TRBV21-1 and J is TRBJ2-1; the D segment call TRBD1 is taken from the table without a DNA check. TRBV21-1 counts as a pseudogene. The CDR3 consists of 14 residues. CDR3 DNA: TGTGCCAGCAGCAAAGGAGGGACAGACAATGAGCAGTTCTTC. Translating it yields CASSKGGTDNEQFF.

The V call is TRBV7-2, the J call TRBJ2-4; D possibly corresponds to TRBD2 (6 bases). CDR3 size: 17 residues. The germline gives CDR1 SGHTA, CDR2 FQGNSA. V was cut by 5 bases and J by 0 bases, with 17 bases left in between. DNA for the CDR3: TGTGCCAGCAGCCGGGGCACCGGGGGACTAGCCAAAAACATTCAGTACTTC. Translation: CASSRGTGGLAKNIQYF.

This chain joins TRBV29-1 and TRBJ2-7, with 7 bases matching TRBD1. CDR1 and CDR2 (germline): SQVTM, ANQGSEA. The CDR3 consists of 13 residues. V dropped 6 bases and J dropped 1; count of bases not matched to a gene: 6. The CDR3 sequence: CSVPTTGSYEQYF. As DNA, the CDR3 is TGCAGCGTACCGACGACAGGGTCCTACGAGCAGTACTTC.

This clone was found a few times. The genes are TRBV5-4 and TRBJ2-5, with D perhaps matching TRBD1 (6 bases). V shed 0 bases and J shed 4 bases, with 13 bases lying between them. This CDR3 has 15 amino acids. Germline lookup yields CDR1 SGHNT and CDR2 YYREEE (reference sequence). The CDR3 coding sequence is TGTGCCAGCAGCTTGGGAGGGAGAGGGGGAGAGACCCAGTACTTC. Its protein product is CASSLGGRGGETQYF.

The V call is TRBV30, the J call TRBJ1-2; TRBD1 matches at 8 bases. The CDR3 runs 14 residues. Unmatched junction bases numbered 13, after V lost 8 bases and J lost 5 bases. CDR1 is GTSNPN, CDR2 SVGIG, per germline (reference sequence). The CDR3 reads CALRNRQGRYGYTF. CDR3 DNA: TGTGCCCTTAGAAATCGACAGGGGCGATATGGCTACACCTTC.

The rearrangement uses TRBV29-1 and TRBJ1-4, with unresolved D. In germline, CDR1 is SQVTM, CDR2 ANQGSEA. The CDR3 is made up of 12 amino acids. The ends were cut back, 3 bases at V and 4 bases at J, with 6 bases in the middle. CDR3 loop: CSVEDYNEKLFF. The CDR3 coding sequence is TGCAGCGTTGAGGACTATAATGAAAAACTGTTTTTT.

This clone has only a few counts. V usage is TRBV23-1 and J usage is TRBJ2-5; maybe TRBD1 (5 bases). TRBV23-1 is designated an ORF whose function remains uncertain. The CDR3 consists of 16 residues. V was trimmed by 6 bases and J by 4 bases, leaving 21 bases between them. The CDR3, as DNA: TGCGCCAGCAGCCGACGCGTTTGTGGCAGGGCAGAGACCCAGTACTTC. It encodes CASSRRVCGRAETQYF.

CDR3 in amino acids: CASSPSTVNTEAFF. In DNA form, the CDR3 reads TGTGCCAGCAGCCCTTCGACAGTCAACACTGAAGCTTTCTTT. V gene TRBV11-2 combines with J gene TRBJ1-1; possibly TRBD1 for D (5 bases). CDR3 size: 14 residues. V was cut by 5 bases and J by 2 bases, with 12 bases left in between. The germline CDR1 and CDR2 sequences are SGHAT and FQNNGV.

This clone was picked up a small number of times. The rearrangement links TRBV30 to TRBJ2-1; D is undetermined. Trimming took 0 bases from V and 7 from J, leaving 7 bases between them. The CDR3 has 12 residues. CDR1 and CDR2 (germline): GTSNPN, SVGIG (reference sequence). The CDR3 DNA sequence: TGTGCCTGGAGTGTACGTCAGAATGAGCAGTTCTTC. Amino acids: CAWSVRQNEQFF. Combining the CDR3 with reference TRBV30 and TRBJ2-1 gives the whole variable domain SQTIHQWPATLVQPVGSPLSLECTVEGTSNPNLYWYRQAAGRGLQLLFYSVGIGQISSEVPQNLSASRPQDRQFILSSKKLLLSDSGFYLCAWSVRQNEQFFGPGTRLTVL.

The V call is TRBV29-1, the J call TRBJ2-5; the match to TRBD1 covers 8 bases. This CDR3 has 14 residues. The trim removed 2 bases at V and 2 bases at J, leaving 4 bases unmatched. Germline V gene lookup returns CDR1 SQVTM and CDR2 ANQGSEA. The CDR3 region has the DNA TGCAGCGTTGAACAGGGGGCTAAACAAGAGACCCAGTACTTC. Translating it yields CSVEQGAKQETQYF.

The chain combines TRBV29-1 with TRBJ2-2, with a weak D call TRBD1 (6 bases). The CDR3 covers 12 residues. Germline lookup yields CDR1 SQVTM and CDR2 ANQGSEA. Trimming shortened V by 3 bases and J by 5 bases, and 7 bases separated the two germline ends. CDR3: CSVEDRTGELFF. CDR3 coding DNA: TGCAGCGTTGAGGACAGAACCGGGGAGCTGTTTTTT.

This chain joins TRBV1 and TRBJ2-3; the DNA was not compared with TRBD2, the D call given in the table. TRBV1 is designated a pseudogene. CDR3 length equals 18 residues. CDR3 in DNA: TGCACCAGCAGCCAGAGGTCTAGCGGGAGGGCCGGGGGAGATACGCAGTATTTT. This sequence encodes CTSSQRSSGRAGGDTQYF.

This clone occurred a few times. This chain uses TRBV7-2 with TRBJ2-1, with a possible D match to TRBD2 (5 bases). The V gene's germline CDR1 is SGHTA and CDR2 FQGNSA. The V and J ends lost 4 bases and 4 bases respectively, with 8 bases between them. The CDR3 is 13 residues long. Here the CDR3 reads CASSSTGYNEQFF. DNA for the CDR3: TGTGCCAGCAGCTCCACGGGGTACAATGAGCAGTTCTTC.

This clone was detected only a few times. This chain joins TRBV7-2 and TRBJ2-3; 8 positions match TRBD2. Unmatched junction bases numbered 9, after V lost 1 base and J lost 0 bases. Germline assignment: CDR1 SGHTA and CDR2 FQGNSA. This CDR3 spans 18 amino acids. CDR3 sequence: CASSLVTTSGSSTDTQYF. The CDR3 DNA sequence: TGTGCCAGCAGCTTAGTTACCACTAGCGGCTCTAGCACAGATACGCAGTATTTT.

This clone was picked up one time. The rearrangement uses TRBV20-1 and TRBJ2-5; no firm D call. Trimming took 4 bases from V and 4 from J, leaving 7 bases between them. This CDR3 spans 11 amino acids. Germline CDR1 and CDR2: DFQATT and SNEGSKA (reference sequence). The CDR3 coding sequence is TGCAGTGCTATCCCCCGAGAGACCCAGTACTTC. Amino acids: CSAIPRETQYF.

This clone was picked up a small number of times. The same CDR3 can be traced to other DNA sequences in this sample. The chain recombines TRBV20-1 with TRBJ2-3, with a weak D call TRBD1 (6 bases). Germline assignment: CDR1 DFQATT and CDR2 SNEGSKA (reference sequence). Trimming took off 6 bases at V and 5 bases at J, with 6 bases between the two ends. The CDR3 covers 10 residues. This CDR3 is CSARGDTQYF. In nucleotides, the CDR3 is TGCAGTGCCAGGGGAGATACGCAGTATTTT.

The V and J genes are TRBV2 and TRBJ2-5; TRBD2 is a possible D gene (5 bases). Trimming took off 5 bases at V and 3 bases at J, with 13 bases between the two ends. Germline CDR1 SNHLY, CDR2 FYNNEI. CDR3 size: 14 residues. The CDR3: CASSLRTREETQYF. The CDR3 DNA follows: TGTGCCAGCAGTCTCCGTACGAGGGAAGAGACCCAGTACTTC.

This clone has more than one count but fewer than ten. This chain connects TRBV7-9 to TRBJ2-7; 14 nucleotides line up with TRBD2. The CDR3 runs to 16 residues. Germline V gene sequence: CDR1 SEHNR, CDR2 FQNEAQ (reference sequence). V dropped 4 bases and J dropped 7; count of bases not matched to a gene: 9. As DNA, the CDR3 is TGTGCCAGCAGCTCGCCCGGGACTAGCGGGAGAAGGGAGCAGTACTTC. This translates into CASSSPGTSGRREQYF.

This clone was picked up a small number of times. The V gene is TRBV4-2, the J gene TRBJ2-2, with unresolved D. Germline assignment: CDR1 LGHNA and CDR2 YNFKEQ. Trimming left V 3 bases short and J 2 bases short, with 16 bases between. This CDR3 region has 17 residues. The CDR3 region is CASSQEYIQLNTGELFF. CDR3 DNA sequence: TGTGCCAGCAGCCAGGAATACATACAGCTTAACACCGGGGAGCTGTTTTTT.

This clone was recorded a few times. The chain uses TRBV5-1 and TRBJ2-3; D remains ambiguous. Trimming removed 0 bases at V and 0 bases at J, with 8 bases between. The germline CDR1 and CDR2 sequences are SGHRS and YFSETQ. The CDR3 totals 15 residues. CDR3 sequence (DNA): TGCGCCAGCAGCTTGGCCTTACATAGCACAGATACGCAGTATTTT. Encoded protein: CASSLALHSTDTQYF.

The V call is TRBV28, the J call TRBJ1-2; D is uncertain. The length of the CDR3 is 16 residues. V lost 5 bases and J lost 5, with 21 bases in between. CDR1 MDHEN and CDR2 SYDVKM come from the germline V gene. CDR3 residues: CASSTAAAATSYGYTF. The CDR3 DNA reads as TGTGCCAGCAGTACTGCGGCCGCAGCCACGTCGTATGGCTACACCTTC.

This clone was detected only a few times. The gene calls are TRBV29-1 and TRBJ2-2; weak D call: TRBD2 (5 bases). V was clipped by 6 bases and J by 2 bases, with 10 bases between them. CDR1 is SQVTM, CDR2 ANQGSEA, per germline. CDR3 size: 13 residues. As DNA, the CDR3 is TGCAGCGTGACGGGATATAACACCGGGGAGCTGTTTTTT. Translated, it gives CSVTGYNTGELFF.

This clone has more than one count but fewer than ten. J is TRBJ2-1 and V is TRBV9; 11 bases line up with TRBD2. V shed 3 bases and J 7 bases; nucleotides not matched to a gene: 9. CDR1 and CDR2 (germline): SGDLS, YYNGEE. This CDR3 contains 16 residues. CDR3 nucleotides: TGTGCCAGCAGCGCCCCGGGACTAGCGGAAACTAATGAGCAGTTCTTC. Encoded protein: CASSAPGLAETNEQFF.

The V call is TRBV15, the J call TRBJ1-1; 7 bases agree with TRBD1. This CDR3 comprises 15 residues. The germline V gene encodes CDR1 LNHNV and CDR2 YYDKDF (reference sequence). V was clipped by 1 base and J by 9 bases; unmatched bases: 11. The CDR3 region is CATSRGGQGESKAFF. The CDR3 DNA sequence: TGTGCCACCAGCAGAGGTGGGCAGGGGGAGTCGAAAGCTTTCTTT.

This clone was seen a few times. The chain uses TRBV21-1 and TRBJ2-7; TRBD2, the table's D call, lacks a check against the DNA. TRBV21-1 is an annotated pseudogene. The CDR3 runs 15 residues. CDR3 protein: CASSKVGLATYEQYF. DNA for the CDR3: TGTGCCAGCAGCAAAGTAGGACTAGCGACCTACGAGCAGTACTTC.

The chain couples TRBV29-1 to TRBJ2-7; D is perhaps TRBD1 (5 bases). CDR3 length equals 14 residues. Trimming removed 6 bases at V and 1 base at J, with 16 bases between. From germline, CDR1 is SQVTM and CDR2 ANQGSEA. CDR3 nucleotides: TGCAGCGTGAGGCCAGGGTTTAATTCCTACGAGCAGTACTTC. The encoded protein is CSVRPGFNSYEQYF.

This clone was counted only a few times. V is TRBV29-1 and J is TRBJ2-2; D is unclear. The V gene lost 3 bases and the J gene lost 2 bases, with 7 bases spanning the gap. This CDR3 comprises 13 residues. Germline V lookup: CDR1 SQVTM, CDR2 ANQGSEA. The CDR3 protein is CSVDRLNTGELFF. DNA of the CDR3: TGCAGCGTTGACAGATTAAACACCGGGGAGCTGTTTTTT.